This T cell receptor beta chain was sequenced during a study of shared clonotypes between healthy human individuals. Study overall: For every donor, three CD4 naive, three CD4 memory, two CD8 naive and one CD8 memory plates were used. General study results and limits: When compared with the clonotypes that were shared by all four sorted-subset donors, the non-shared clonotypes turned out to have lower generation probabilities.

Produced via immunoSEQ multiplex PCR; TCRdb's table is partial and in-frame only. There are 1 million to 1.2 million clones in the sample; 60% to 85% occur only once, and approximately 0.9% lies in the top ten. A note on this clone: Its target is unknown.

V shed 10 bases and J shed 7 bases, with 17 bases lying between them. Germline lookup yields CDR1 ENHRY and CDR2 SYGVKD. This CDR3 is built from 12 residues. This sequence was found in a man aged 18 to 30 in good health. Some clones in this sample may be carry-over from other donors' samples. The V and J genes are TRBV10-3 and TRBJ2-7, with D tentatively TRBD2 (5 bases). The sequenced material came from memory CD4+ T cells from PBMCs. Subset defined: CD45RA-negative fraction. CDR3 bases: TGTGCCACGCATTCACCGCCGGGGGAGCAGTACTTC. As protein: CATHSPPGEQYF.